Listed here are 2 T cell receptor beta chains from one sample, sequenced in a study of T-cell reconstitution after alpha-beta-depleted transplantation in children. The authors prepared the TCRbeta library with unique molecular identifiers. MiXCR, run by TCRdb on the PCR reads, gives a single entry per CDR3 protein. The sample carries 500,000 or so distinct CDR3 sequences, approximately 30% recorded once. This sample comprised PBMCs from the stem cell graft donor, obtained from the stem cell graft. Receptors originate from a human donor who donated a stem cell graft to a child with aplastic anemia.

The chain joins TRBV29-1 to TRBJ1-2; no definite D call. The CDR3 is made up of 16 amino acids. V lost 5 bases to trimming and J lost 0 bases, with 19 bases between them. The germline V gene has CDR1 SQVTM and CDR2 ANQGSEA. CDR3 loop: CSVSLLIASANYGYTF. CDR3 in DNA: TGCAGCGTTTCCCTCCTTATCGCCAGTGCTAACTATGGCTACACCTTC.

The chain carries TRBV7-2 and TRBJ2-7; D is uncertain. CDR1 is SGHTA, CDR2 FQGNSA, per germline. CDR3 length: 13 residues. With 1 base removed from V and 3 bases from J, the gap between germline ends came to 7 bases. CDR3 protein: CASSLGLVYEQYV. The CDR3 region has the DNA TGTGCCAGCAGCTTAGGTCTAGTCTACGAGCAGTACGTC.